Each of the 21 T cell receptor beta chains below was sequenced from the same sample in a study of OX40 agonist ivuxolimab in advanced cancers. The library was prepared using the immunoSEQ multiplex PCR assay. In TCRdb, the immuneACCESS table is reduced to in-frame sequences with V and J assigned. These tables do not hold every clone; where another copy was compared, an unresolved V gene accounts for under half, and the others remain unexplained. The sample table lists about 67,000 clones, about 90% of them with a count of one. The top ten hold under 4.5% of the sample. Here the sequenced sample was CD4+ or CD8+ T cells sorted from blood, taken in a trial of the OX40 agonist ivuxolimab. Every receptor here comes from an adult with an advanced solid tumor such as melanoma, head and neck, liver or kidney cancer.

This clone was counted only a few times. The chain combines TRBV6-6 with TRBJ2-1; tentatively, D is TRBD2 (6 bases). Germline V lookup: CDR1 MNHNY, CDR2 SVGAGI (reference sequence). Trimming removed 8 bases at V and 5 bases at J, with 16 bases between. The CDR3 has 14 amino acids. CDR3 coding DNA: TGTGCCAGCGCCCGGGGAGGAGCGGACAATGAGCAGTTCTTC. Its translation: CASARGGADNEQFF.

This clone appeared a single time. This chain's CDR3 is CSVEVGRGVGLFF. In nucleotides, the CDR3 is TGCAGCGTTGAAGTTGGTAGGGGAGTAGGGCTGTTTTTT. This chain joins TRBV29-1 and TRBJ1-4; maybe TRBD1 (5 bases). The V gene's germline CDR1 is SQVTM and CDR2 ANQGSEA. Trimming removed 1 base from V and 14 bases from J, with 17 bases in between. The CDR3 runs to 13 residues.

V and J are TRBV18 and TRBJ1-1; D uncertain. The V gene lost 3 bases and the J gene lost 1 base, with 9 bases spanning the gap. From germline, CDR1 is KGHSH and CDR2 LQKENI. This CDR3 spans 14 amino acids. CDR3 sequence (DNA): TGTGCCAGCTCACCTGACCTCTCGAACACTGAAGCTTTCTTT. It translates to CASSPDLSNTEAFF.

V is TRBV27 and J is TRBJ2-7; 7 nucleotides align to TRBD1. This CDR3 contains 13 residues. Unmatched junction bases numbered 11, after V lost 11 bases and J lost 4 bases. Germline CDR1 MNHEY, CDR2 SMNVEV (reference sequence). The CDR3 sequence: CASRGRGNYEQYF. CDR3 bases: TGTGCCTCCCGGGGCAGGGGGAATTACGAGCAGTACTTC.

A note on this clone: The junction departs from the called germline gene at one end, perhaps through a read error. CDR3 region: CASSLQGRPYF. DNA for the CDR3: TGTGCCAGCAGCCTCCAGGGCAGGCCTTACTTC. The chain recombines TRBV14 with TRBJ1-2; possibly TRBD1 for D (5 bases). The germline V gene has CDR1 SGHDN and CDR2 FVKESK. This CDR3 spans 11 amino acids.

The CDR3 region has the DNA TGTGCCAGCAGTGAAGGACAGCATCCTCAAGAGACCCAGTACTTC. This gives the protein CASSEGQHPQETQYF. The genes are TRBV6-1 and TRBJ2-5, with TRBD1 as a possible D gene (5 bases). Germline CDR1 and CDR2: MNHNS and SASEGT. The CDR3 spans 15 residues. The V gene lost 1 base and the J gene lost 2 bases, with 11 bases spanning the gap.

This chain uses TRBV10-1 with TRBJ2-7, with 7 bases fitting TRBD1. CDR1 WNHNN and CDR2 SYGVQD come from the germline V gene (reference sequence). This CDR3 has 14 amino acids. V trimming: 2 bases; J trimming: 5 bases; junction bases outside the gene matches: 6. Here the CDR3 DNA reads TGCGCCAGCAGTGAGGGACAGGAGACCCACGAGCAGTACTTC. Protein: CASSEGQETHEQYF.

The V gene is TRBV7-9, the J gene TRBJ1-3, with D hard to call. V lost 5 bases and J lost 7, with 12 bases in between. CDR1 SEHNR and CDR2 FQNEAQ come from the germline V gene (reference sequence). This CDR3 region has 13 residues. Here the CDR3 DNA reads TGTGCCAGCAGCGGTAACTTCGGGAACACCATATATTTT. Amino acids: CASSGNFGNTIYF.

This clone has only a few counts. CDR3 DNA: TGTGCCAGCAGCCCCGGACTAGCGGGAGGATCACAGTACTTC. This codes for CASSPGLAGGSQYF. The chain couples TRBV7-2 to TRBJ2-7, with 14 bases matching TRBD2. Germline assignment: CDR1 SGHTA and CDR2 FQGNSA. V lost 5 bases and J lost 10; bases outside the gene matches: 7. The CDR3 loop spans 14 amino acids.

In DNA form, the CDR3 reads TGTGCCAGCAGAGGGGGCGCATTAACTGAAGCTTTCTTT. Residues: CASRGGALTEAFF. The genes are TRBV2 and TRBJ1-1, with 7 bases lining up with TRBD1. With 6 bases clipped from V and 5 bases from J, the junction kept 6 bases outside the gene matches. The germline CDR1 and CDR2 sequences are SNHLY and FYNNEI. This CDR3 has 13 residues.

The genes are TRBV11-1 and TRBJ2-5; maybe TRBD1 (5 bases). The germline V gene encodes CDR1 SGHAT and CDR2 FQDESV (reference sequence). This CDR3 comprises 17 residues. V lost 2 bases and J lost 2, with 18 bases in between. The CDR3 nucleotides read TGTGCCAGCAGCTTATCAGGGCTCATTAGGGATCAAGAGACCCAGTACTTC. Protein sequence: CASSLSGLIRDQETQYF.

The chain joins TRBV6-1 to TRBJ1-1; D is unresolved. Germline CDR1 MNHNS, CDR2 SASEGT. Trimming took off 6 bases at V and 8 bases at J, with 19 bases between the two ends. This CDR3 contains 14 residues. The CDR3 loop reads CASRGLAGSLEAFF. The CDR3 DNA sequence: TGTGCCAGCAGAGGATTGGCAGGCAGTCTGGAAGCTTTCTTT.

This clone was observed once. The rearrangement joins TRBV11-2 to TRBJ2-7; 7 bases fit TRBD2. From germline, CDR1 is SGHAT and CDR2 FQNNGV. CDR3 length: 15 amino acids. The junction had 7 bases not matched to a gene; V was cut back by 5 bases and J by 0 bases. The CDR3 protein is CASSVTSLNSYEQYF. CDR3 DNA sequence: TGTGCCAGCAGCGTGACTAGCCTCAACTCCTACGAGCAGTACTTC.

The CDR3 region is CASSPFRQALLGGYTF. CDR3 nucleotides: TGTGCCAGTAGTCCATTCAGGCAGGCCTTGCTCGGGGGCTACACCTTC. The chain combines TRBV19 with TRBJ1-2; D is undetermined. Germline V gives CDR1 LNHDA, CDR2 SQIVND (reference sequence). The CDR3 loop spans 16 amino acids. V lost 5 bases, J lost 8 bases, and 24 bases lay in between.

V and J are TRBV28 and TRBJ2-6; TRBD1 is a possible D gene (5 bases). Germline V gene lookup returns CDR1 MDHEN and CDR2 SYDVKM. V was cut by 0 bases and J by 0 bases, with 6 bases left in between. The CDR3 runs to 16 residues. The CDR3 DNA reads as TGTGCCAGCAGTTTATGGACAGTCTCTGGGGCCAACGTCCTGACTTTC. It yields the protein CASSLWTVSGANVLTF.

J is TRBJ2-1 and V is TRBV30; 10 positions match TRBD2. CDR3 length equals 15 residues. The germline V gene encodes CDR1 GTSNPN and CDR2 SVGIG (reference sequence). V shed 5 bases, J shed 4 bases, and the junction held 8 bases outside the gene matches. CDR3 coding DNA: TGTGCCTGGTCTCCCCCTAGCGGGAGTTACAATGAGCAGTTCTTC. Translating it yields CAWSPPSGSYNEQFF.

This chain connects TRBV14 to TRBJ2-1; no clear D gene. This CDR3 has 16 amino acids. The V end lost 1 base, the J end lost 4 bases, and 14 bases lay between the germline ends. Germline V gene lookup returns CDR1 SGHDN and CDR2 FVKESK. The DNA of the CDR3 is TGTGCCAGCAGCCAAGGCCCTCAGGCTGGATACAATGAGCAGTTCTTC. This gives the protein CASSQGPQAGYNEQFF. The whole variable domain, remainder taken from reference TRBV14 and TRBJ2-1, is EAGVTQFPSHSVIEKGQTVTLRCDPISGHDNLYWYRRVMGKEIKFLLHFVKESKQDESGMPNNRFLAERTGGTYSTLKVQPAELEDSGVYFCASSQGPQAGYNEQFFGPGTRLTVL.

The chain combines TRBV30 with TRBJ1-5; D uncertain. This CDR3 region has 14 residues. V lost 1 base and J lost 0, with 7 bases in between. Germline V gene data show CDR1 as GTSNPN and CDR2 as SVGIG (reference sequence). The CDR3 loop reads CAWSGLDSNQPQHF. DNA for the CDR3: TGTGCCTGGAGTGGCCTGGATAGCAATCAGCCCCAGCATTTT.

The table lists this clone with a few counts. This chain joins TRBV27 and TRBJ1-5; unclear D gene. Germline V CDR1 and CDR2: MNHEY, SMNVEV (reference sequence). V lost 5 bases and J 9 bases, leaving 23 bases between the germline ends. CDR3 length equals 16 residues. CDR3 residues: CASSPSISDRASPQHF. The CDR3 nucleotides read TGTGCCAGCAGTCCGAGCATCTCGGACCGAGCCTCGCCCCAGCATTTT.

CDR3 nucleotide sequence: TGCGCCAGCAGCTTGGACCGGGGGGCTCGTACGCAGTATTTT. It yields the protein CASSLDRGARTQYF. The genes are TRBV5-1 and TRBJ2-3; D is possibly TRBD2 (7 bases). V lost 0 bases and J lost 8, with 13 bases in between. Germline values: CDR1 SGHRS, CDR2 YFSETQ. The CDR3 is made up of 14 amino acids.

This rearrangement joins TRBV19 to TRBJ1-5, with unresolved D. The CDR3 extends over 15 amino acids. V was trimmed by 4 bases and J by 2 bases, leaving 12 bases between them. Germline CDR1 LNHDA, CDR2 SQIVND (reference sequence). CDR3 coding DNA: TGTGCCAGTAGTAGAGTCAAGATGGGCAATCAGCCCCAGCATTTT. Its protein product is CASSRVKMGNQPQHF.